These T cell receptor beta chains were read from a single sample in a study of CD8+CD57+ T cells in acquired aplastic anemia. TCRdb itself ran the reads through MiXCR, one entry per CDR3 protein. The sample gives 150,000 to 200,000 distinct CDR3 sequences, about half of which show up once; 3% to 4% is in the top ten. The sample comprised sorted CD4+, CD8+, or CD8+CD57+ T cells (not recorded which) from PBMCs. The receptors here all came from a human donor with aplastic anemia. Each CDR3 is given with its conserved first and last residue. A D gene is named only where the DNA matches it firmly. Rows give clone size only sometimes, using once, few, many, or a class for an expanded clone.

clone_size,j_call,v_call,d_call,cdr3_aa,cdr3_nt
NA,TRBJ2-7,TRBV24-1,NA,CATSDFYEQYF,TGTGCCACCAGTGATTTTTACGAGCAGTACTTC
once,TRBJ2-3,TRBV5-1,TRBD2,CASTPLAGGATDTQYF,TGCGCCAGCACTCCCCTAGCGGGGGGGGCCACAGATACGCAGTATTTT
NA,TRBJ1-6,TRBV19,TRBD1,CASRPTGLHSPLHF,TGTGCCAGTAGACCGACAGGGCTGCATTCACCCCTCCACTTT
NA,TRBJ1-5,TRBV7-9,NA,CASKDTGDNQPQHF,TGTGCCAGCAAGGATACAGGCGACAATCAGCCCCAGCATTTT
NA,TRBJ2-5,TRBV11-2,NA,CASSLPSAGLQETQYF,TGTGCCAGCAGCTTACCTTCGGCAGGGCTCCAAGAGACCCAGTACTTC
NA,TRBJ1-4,TRBV2,NA,CASSQVFCEKLFF,TGTGCCAGCAGCCAGGTTTTCTGTGAAAAACTGTTTTTT
NA,TRBJ1-5,TRBV6-1,NA,CASSDSRNSNQPQHF,TGTGCCAGCAGTGATTCCAGGAATAGCAATCAGCCCCAGCATTTT
NA,TRBJ2-2,TRBV18,NA,CASSPLSSANTGELFF,TGTGCCAGCTCACCCCTCTCCAGCGCGAACACCGGGGAGCTGTTTTTT
many,TRBJ2-1,TRBV5-6,TRBD2,CASSLGLAGVYEQFF,TGTGCCAGCAGCCTGGGACTAGCGGGAGTGTATGAGCAGTTCTTC
NA,TRBJ2-7,TRBV9,TRBD2,CASSETPTSGGVYEQYF,TGTGCCAGCAGCGAGACGCCGACTAGCGGGGGGGTCTACGAGCAGTACTTC
NA,TRBJ1-2,TRBV19,TRBD1,CASARTGTYGYTF,TGTGCCAGTGCCAGGACAGGGACATATGGCTACACCTTC
NA,TRBJ2-5,TRBV2,NA,CASSENGGGETQYF,TGTGCCAGCAGTGAAAATGGTGGGGGTGAGACCCAGTACTTC
many,TRBJ1-6,TRBV20-1,TRBD1,CSARQGRGSPLHF,TGCAGTGCTCGACAGGGTCGAGGTTCACCCCTCCACTTT
NA,TRBJ2-5,TRBV7-9,NA,CASLPVGRETQYF,TGTGCCAGTCTCCCCGTTGGGAGGGAGACCCAGTACTTC
many,TRBJ1-4,TRBV9,NA,CASSGGVNEKLFF,TGTGCCAGCAGCGGGGGGGTAAATGAAAAACTGTTTTTT
NA,TRBJ1-1,TRBV25-1,TRBD1,CASSATGVGNTEAFF,TGTGCCAGCAGTGCGACAGGGGTTGGGAACACTGAAGCTTTCTTT
NA,TRBJ2-7,TRBV2,TRBD2,CASTLREITYEQYF,TGTGCCAGCACTTTGCGGGAGATCACCTACGAGCAGTACTTC
NA,TRBJ1-5,TRBV19,TRBD1,CASSDPRQGAPGNQPQHF,TGTGCCAGTAGTGACCCGAGGCAGGGGGCGCCGGGCAATCAGCCCCAGCATTTT
many,TRBJ2-5,TRBV9,NA,CASSPGVTQETQYF,TGTGCCAGCAGCCCTGGGGTTACCCAAGAGACCCAGTACTTC
NA,TRBJ1-2,TRBV12-5,NA,CASSRQFYGYTF,TGTGCTAGCAGCAGACAGTTCTATGGCTACACCTTC
many,TRBJ2-5,TRBV19,NA,CASSIGTSLETQYF,TGTGCCAGTAGTATCGGGACCAGCCTAGAGACCCAGTACTTC
NA,TRBJ2-6,TRBV15,TRBD1,CATREDRPGANVLTF,TGTGCCACCAGGGAGGACAGGCCTGGGGCCAACGTCCTGACTTTC
NA,TRBJ2-5,TRBV28,NA,CASSLLPGGLETQYF,TGTGCCAGCAGTTTATTGCCCGGGGGCCTGGAGACCCAGTACTTC
many,TRBJ2-2,TRBV9,NA,CASSVGGRGTGELFF,TGTGCCAGCAGCGTAGGGGGAAGAGGGACCGGGGAGCTGTTTTTT
few,TRBJ2-7,TRBV10-3,TRBD1,CASNTGGQYF,TGTGCCAGCAATACAGGGGGGCAGTACTTC
many,TRBJ2-5,TRBV20-1,TRBD1,CSAETGGPETQYF,TGCAGTGCGGAAACAGGGGGGCCGGAGACCCAGTACTTC
NA,TRBJ1-2,TRBV29-1,NA,CSLLQEYGYTF,TGCAGCTTGCTACAGGAGTATGGCTACACCTTC
many,TRBJ1-2,TRBV6-1,NA,CASSPREYYGYTF,TGTGCCAGCAGCCCCAGGGAGTACTATGGCTACACCTTC
NA,TRBJ2-1,TRBV29-1,NA,CSVAGSEQFF,TGCAGCGTTGCGGGGAGTGAGCAGTTCTTC
NA,TRBJ2-1,TRBV11-1,TRBD2,CASSSWTSGGVQYNEQFF,TGTGCCAGCAGCTCCTGGACTAGCGGGGGGGTTCAATACAATGAGCAGTTCTTC
NA,TRBJ2-2,TRBV19,NA,CASSMAWGFGNTGELFF,TGTGCCAGTAGTATGGCTTGGGGTTTCGGTAACACCGGGGAGCTGTTTTTT
many,TRBJ2-1,TRBV2,TRBD1,CASARDRADEQFF,TGTGCCAGCGCTAGGGACAGGGCTGATGAGCAGTTCTTC
many,TRBJ2-5,TRBV2,TRBD1,CASSEDRGKQETQYF,TGTGCCAGCAGCGAGGACAGGGGGAAACAAGAGACCCAGTACTTC
NA,TRBJ2-1,TRBV10-3,TRBD2,CAISEGTSVLNEQFF,TGTGCCATCAGTGAAGGGACTAGCGTTCTCAATGAGCAGTTCTTC
NA,TRBJ1-1,TRBV20-1,NA,CSALQGWGPTEAFF,TGCAGTGCTCTCCAGGGTTGGGGCCCCACTGAAGCTTTCTTT
NA,TRBJ1-1,TRBV2,NA,CASSDRTARGTEAFF,TGTGCCAGCAGTGATCGGACAGCCAGGGGAACTGAAGCTTTCTTT
many,TRBJ1-5,TRBV9,TRBD1,CASSPGQGANQPQHF,TGTGCCAGCAGCCCAGGTCAGGGGGCAAATCAGCCCCAGCATTTT
NA,TRBJ1-1,TRBV7-2,NA,CASSPMKNTEAFF,TGTGCCAGCAGCCCGATGAAGAACACTGAAGCTTTCTTT
many,TRBJ1-1,TRBV5-6,TRBD1,CASSLVRDRVNTEAFF,TGTGCCAGCAGCTTGGTTAGGGACAGGGTGAACACTGAAGCTTTCTTT
NA,TRBJ1-1,TRBV29-1,NA,CSVTTGEITEAFF,TGCAGCGTCACCACGGGGGAGATCACTGAAGCTTTCTTT
few,TRBJ2-1,TRBV7-6,NA,CASSKSSYNEQFF,TGTGCCAGCAGCAAAAGCTCCTACAATGAGCAGTTCTTC
few,TRBJ2-1,TRBV6-5,NA,CASSYTDEQFF,TGTGCCAGCAGTTACACGGATGAGCAGTTCTTC